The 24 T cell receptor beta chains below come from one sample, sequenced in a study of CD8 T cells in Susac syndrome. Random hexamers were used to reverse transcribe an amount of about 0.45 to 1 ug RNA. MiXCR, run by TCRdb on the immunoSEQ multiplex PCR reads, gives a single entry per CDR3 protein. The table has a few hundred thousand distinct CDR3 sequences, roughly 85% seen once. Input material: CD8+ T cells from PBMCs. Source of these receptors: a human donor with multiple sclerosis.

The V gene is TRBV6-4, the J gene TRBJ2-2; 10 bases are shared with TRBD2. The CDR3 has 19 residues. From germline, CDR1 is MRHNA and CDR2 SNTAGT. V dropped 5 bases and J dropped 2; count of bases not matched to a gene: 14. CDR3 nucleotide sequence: TGTGCCAGCAGTCACCGTGGGGTAGCGGGAGGCCTCAACACCGGGGAGCTGTTTTTT. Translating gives CASSHRGVAGGLNTGELFF.

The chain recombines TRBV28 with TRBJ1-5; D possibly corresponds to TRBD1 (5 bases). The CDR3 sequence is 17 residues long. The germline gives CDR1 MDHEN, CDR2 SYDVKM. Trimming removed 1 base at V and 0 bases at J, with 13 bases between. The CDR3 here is CASSLFSRGYSNQPQHF. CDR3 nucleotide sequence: TGTGCCAGCAGTTTATTTTCGAGGGGCTATAGCAATCAGCCCCAGCATTTT.

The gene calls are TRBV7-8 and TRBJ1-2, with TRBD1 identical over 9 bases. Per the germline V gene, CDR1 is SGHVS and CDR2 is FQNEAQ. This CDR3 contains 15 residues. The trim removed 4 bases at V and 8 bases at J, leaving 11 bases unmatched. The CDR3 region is CASSSWDRAQDGYTF. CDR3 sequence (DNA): TGTGCCAGCAGCTCCTGGGACAGGGCCCAGGACGGCTACACCTTC. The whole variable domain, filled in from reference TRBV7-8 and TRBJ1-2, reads GAGVSQSPRYKVAKRGQDVALRCDPISGHVSLFWYQQALGQGPEFLTYFQNEAQLDKSGLPSDRFFAERPEGSVSTLKIQRTQQEDSAVYLCASSSWDRAQDGYTFGSGTRLTVV.

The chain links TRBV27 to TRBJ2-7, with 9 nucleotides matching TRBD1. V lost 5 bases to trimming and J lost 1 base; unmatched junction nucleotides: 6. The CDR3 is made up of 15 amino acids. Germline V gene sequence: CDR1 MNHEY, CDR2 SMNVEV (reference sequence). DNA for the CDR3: TGTGCCAGCAGTATGGACAGGGGCCTTTCCTACGAGCAGTACTTC. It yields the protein CASSMDRGLSYEQYF.

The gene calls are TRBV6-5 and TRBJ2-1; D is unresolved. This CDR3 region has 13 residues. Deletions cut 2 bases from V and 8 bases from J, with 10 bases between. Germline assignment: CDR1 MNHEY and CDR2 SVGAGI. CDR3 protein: CASSYKLFDEQFF. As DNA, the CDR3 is TGTGCCAGCAGTTACAAGCTTTTCGATGAGCAGTTCTTC.

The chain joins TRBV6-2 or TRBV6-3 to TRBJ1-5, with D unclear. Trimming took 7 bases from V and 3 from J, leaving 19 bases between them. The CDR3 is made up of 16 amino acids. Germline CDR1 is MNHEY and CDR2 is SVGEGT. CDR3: CASMPAYESYNQPQHF. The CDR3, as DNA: TGTGCCAGCATGCCCGCCTATGAGTCCTACAATCAGCCCCAGCATTTT.

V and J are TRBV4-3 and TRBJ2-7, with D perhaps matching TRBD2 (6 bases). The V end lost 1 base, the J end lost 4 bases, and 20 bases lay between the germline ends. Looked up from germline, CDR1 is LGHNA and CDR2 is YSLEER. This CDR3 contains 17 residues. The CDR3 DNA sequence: TGCGCCAGCAGCCAAGGGGCCCGAACGGGAGAGGGTTACGAGCAGTACTTC. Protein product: CASSQGARTGEGYEQYF.

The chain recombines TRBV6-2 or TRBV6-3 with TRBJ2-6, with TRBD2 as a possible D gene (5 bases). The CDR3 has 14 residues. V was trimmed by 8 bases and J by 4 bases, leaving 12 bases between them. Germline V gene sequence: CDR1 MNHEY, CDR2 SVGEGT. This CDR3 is CASARVSGANVLTF. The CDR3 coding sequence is TGTGCCAGCGCGAGGGTCTCAGGGGCCAACGTCCTGACTTTC.

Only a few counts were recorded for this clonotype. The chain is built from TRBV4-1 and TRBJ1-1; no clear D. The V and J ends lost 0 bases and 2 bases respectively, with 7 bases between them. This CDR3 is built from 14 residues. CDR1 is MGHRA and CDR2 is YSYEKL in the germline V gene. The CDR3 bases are TGCGCCAGCAGCCAAGAACCCAGCAACACTGAAGCTTTCTTT. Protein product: CASSQEPSNTEAFF.

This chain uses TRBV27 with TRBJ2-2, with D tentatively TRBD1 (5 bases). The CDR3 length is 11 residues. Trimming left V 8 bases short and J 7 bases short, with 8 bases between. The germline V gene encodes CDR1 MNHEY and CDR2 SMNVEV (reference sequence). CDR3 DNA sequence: TGTGCCAGCCTAGGGGTCGGGGAGCTGTTTTTT. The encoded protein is CASLGVGELFF.

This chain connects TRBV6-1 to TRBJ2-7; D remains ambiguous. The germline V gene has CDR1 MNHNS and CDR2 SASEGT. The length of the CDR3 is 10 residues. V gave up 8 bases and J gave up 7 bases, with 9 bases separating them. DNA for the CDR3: TGTGCCAGCGGCTTGGGGGAGCAGTACTTC. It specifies CASGLGEQYF.

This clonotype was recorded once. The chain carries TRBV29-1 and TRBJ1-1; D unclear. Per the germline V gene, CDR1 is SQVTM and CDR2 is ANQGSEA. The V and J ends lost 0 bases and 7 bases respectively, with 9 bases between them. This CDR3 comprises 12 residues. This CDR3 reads CSVEDGVGEAFF. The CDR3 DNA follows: TGCAGCGTTGAAGATGGGGTGGGTGAAGCTTTCTTT.

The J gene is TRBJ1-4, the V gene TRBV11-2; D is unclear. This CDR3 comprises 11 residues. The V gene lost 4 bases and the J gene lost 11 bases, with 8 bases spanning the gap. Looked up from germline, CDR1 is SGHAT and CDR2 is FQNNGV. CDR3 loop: CASSYGLKLFF. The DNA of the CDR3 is TGTGCCAGCAGCTATGGACTGAAACTGTTTTTT.

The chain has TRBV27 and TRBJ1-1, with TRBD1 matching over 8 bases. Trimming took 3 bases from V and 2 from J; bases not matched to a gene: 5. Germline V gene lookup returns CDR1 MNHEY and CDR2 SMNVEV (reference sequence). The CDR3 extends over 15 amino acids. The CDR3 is CASSFYRGRNTEAFF. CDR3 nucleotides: TGTGCCAGCAGTTTCTACAGGGGGAGAAACACTGAAGCTTTCTTT.

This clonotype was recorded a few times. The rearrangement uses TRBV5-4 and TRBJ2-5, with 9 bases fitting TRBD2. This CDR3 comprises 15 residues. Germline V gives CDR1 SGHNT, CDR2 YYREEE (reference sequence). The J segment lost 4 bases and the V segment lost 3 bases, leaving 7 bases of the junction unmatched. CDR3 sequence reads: CASSWKTSGGETQYF. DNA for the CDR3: TGTGCCAGCAGCTGGAAGACTAGCGGCGGAGAGACCCAGTACTTC.

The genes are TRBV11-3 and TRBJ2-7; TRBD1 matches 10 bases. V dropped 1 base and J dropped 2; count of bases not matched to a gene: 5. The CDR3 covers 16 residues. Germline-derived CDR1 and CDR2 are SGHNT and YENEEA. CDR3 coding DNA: TGTGCCAGCAGCTTAGGGACAGGGGGAACCCCCTACGAGCAGTACTTC. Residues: CASSLGTGGTPYEQYF.

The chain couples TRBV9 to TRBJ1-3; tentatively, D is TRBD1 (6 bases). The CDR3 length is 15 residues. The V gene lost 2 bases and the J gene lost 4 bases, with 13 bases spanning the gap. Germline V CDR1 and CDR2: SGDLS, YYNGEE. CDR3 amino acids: CASSVAGALGNTIYF. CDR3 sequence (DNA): TGTGCCAGCAGCGTGGCAGGGGCGCTCGGAAACACCATATATTTT.

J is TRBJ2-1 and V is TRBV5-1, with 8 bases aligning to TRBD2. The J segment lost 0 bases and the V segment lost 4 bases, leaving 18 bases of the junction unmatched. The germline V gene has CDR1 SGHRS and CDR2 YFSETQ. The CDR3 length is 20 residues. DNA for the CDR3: TGCGCCAGCAGCCCGACGGAGGTGGGTAGCGGGACCCCCTCCTACAATGAGCAGTTCTTC. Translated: CASSPTEVGSGTPSYNEQFF.

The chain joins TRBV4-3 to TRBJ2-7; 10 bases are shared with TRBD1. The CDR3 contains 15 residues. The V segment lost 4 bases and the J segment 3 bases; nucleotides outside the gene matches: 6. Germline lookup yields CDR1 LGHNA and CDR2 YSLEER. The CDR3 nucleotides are TGCGCCAGCAGCCCCGGGACAGGGGACCACTACGAGCAGTACTTC. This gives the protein CASSPGTGDHYEQYF.

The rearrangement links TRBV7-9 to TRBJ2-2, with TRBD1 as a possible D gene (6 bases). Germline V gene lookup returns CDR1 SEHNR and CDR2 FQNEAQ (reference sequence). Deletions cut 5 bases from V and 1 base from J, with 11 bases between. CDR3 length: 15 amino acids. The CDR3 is CASSPRDKNTGELFF. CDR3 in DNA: TGTGCCAGCAGCCCCCGGGACAAGAACACCGGGGAGCTGTTTTTT.

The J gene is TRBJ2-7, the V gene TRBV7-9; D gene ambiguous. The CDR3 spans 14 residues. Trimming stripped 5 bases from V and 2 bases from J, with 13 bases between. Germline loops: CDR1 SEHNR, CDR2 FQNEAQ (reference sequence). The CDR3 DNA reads TGTGCCAGCAGCGATAGTGCGGCGACCTACGAGCAGTACTTC. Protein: CASSDSAATYEQYF.

In DNA, the CDR3 is TGTGCCAGCAGGGGACAGGCCTACTACGAGCAGTACTTC. It encodes CASRGQAYYEQYF. This chain joins TRBV12-3 or TRBV12-4 and TRBJ2-7, with TRBD1 matching over 8 bases. V was clipped by 6 bases and J by 3 bases; unmatched bases: 4. The CDR3 loop spans 13 amino acids.

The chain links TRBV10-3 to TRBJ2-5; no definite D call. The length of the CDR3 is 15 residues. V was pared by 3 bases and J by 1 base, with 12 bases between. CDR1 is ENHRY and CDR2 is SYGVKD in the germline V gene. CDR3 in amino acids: CAISDPRFSQETQYF. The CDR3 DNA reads TGTGCCATCAGTGATCCTCGTTTTTCCCAAGAGACCCAGTACTTC.

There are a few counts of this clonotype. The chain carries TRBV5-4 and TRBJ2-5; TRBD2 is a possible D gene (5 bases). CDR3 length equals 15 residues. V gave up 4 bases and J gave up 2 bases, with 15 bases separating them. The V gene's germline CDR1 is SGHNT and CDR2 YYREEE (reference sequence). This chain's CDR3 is CASSHDLANQETQYF. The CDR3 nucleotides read TGTGCCAGCAGCCATGATCTAGCCAATCAAGAGACCCAGTACTTC.